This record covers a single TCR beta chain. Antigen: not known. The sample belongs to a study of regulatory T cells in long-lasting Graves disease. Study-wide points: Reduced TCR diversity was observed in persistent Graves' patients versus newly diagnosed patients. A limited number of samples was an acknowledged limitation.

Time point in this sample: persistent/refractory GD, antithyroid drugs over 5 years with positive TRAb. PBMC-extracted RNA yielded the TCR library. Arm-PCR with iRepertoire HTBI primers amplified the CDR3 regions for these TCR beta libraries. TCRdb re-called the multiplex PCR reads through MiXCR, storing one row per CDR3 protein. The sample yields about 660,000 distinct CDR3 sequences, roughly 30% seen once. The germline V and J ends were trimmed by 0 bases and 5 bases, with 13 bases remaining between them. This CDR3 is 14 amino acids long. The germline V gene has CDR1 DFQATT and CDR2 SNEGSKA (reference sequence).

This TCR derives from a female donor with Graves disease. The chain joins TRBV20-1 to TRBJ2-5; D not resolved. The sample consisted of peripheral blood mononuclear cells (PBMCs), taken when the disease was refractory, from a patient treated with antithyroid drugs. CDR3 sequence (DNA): TGCAGTGCTAGAGATTTCCAGAGCAGGGAGACCCAGTACTTC. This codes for CSARDFQSRETQYF.